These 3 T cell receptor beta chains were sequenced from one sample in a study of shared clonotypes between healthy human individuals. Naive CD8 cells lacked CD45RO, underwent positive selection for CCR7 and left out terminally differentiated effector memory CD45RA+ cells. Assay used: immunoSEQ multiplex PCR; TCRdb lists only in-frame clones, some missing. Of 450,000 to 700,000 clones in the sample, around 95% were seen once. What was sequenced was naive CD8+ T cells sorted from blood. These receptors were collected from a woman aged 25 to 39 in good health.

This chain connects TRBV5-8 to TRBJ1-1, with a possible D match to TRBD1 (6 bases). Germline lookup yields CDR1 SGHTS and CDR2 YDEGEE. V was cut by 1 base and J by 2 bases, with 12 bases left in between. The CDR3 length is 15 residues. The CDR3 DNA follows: TGTGCCAGCAGCTTGTTGCAGGGGAGAAACACTGAAGCTTTCTTT. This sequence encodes CASSLLQGRNTEAFF.

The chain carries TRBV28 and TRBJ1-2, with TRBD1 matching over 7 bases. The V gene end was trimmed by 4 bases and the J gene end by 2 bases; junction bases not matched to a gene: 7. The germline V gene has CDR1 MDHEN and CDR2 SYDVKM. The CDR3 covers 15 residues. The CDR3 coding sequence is TGTGCCAGCAGTTATCATACGACAGGGAACTATGGCTACACCTTC. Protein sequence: CASSYHTTGNYGYTF.

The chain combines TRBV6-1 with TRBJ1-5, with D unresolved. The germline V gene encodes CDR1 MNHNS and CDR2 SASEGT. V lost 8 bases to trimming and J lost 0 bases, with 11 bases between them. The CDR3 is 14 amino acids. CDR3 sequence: CASAFGYSNQPQHF. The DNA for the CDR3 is TGTGCCAGCGCCTTTGGTTATAGCAATCAGCCCCAGCATTTT.